The 9 T cell receptor beta chains below were found in one sample sequenced in a study of blood T cell repertoires in COVID-19. The data were produced by immunoSEQ multiplex PCR, yet TCRdb's version contains in-frame clones alone and is incomplete. The data show around 250,000 clones, with over 70% seen just once and around 9.1% held by the top ten. Source material: peripheral blood. These receptors came from a human donor in a cohort sampled during active COVID-19.

The rearrangement uses TRBV6-5 and TRBJ2-1, with 7 bases matching TRBD1. V lost 6 bases, J lost 6 bases, and 5 bases stayed unmatched. The CDR3 consists of 13 residues. Germline CDR1 and CDR2: MNHEY and SVGAGI. CDR3 nucleotides: TGTGCCAGCAGGACAGGGATGGGCAATGAGCAGTTCTTC. Translating gives CASRTGMGNEQFF.

The gene calls are TRBV19 and TRBJ2-7; 9 nucleotides match TRBD1. CDR1 is LNHDA and CDR2 is SQIVND in the germline V gene (reference sequence). With 4 bases clipped from V and 3 bases from J, the junction kept 10 bases outside the gene matches. The CDR3 length is 16 residues. The CDR3 region is CASSSARTGVRYEQYF. In DNA, the CDR3 is TGTGCCAGTAGTAGTGCGCGGACAGGGGTCCGCTACGAGCAGTACTTC.

The chain uses TRBV5-5 and TRBJ1-4, with D perhaps TRBD1 (6 bases). Trimming shortened V by 1 base and J by 8 bases, and 18 bases separated the two germline ends. The CDR3 is 16 residues long. The germline V gene encodes CDR1 SGHKS and CDR2 YYEKEE (reference sequence). The CDR3 spells CASSLTVGGGGEKLFF. The CDR3 coding sequence is TGTGCCAGCAGCTTGACAGTAGGGGGTGGCGGAGAAAAACTGTTTTTT.

The chain couples TRBV6-6 to TRBJ2-3, with a tentative D call TRBD2 (5 bases). Per germline, CDR1 MNHNY and CDR2 SVGAGI (reference sequence). V was cut by 0 bases and J by 4 bases, with 14 bases left in between. This CDR3 spans 16 amino acids. The DNA for the CDR3 is TGTGCCAGCAGTTACTCGGCCCACAGCGGCCCAGATACGCAGTATTTT. Amino acids: CASSYSAHSGPDTQYF.

This chain joins TRBV6-1 and TRBJ2-1; 12 bases map to TRBD2. V was clipped by 0 bases and J by 12 bases; unmatched bases: 9. The CDR3 totals 16 residues. CDR1 is MNHNS and CDR2 is SASEGT in the germline V gene. This CDR3 reads CASSEASSGRAPGQFF. In DNA form, the CDR3 reads TGTGCCAGCAGTGAAGCCTCTAGCGGGAGGGCACCGGGGCAGTTCTTC.

The chain joins TRBV11-2 to TRBJ1-2; tentatively, D is TRBD1 (6 bases). The CDR3 has 14 amino acids. The V gene's germline CDR1 is SGHAT and CDR2 FQNNGV. V dropped 2 bases and J dropped 7 bases, with 14 bases sitting between them. The CDR3 DNA sequence: TGTGCCAGCAGCTTAAGCGGCTACAGGGTTGGCTACACCTTC. This translates into CASSLSGYRVGYTF.

This clone has only one observation. The chain combines TRBV7-9 with TRBJ1-1, with a possible D match to TRBD1 (6 bases). The V end lost 5 bases, the J end lost 3 bases, and 13 bases lay between the germline ends. The CDR3 loop spans 14 amino acids. Germline CDR1 and CDR2: SEHNR and FQNEAQ (reference sequence). The CDR3 DNA reads as TGTGCCAGCAGCCCCTACAGGGATGACACTGAAGCTTTCTTT. This codes for CASSPYRDDTEAFF.

This clone has a count of ten or more. J is TRBJ2-4 and V is TRBV6-1, with a possible D match to TRBD2 (6 bases). Germline V lookup: CDR1 MNHNS, CDR2 SASEGT. The V end was cut by 1 base, the J end by 11 bases, with 12 bases between. The CDR3 spans 13 residues. CDR3 in DNA: TGTGCCAGCAGTGAAGACTCGGGCGGGGTTCAGTACTTC. Protein sequence: CASSEDSGGVQYF.

This clone came up once. The V gene is TRBV7-2, the J gene TRBJ2-1; D unclear. CDR3 length equals 13 residues. Trimming took 3 bases from V and 1 from J, leaving 4 bases between them. CDR1 SGHTA and CDR2 FQGNSA come from the germline V gene. The CDR3 DNA sequence: TGTGCCAGCAGCTTTATTTCCTACAATGAGCAGTTCTTC. This translates into CASSFISYNEQFF.